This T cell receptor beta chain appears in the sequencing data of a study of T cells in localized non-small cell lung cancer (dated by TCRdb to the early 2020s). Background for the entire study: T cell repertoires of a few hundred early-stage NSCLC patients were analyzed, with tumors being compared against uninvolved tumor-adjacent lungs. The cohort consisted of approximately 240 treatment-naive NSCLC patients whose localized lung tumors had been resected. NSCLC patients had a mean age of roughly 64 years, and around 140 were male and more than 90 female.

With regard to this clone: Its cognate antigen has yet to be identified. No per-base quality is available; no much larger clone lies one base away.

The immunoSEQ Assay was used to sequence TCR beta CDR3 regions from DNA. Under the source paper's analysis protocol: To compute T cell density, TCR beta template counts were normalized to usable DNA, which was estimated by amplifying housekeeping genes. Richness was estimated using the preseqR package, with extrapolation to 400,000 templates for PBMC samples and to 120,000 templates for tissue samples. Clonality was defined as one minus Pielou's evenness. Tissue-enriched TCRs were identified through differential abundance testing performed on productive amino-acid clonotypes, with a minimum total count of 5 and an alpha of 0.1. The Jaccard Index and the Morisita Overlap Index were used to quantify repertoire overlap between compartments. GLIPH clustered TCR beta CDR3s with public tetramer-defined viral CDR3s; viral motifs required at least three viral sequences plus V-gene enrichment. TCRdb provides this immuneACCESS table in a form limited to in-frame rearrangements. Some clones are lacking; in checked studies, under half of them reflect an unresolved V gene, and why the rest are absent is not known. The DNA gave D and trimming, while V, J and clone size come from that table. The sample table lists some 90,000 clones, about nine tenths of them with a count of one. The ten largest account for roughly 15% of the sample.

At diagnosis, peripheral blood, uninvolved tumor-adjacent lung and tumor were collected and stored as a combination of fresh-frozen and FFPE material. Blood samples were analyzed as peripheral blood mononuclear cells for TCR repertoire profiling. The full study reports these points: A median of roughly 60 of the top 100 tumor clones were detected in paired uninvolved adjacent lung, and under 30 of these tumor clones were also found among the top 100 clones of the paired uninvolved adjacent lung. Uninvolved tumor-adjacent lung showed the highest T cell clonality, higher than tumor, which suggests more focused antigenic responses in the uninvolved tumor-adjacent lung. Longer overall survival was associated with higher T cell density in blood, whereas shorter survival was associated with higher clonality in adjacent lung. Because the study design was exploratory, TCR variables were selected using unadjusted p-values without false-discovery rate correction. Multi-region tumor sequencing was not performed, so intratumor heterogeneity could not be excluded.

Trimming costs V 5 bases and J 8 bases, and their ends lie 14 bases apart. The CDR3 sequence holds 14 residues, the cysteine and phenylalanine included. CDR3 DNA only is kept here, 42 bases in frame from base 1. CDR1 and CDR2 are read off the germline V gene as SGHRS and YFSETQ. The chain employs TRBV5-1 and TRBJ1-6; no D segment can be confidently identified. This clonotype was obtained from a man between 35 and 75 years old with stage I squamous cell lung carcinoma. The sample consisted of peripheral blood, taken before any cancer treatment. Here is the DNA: TGCGCCAGCAGAAGGGCCACGGCGGATTCACCCCTCCACTTT. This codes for CASRRATADSPLHF.